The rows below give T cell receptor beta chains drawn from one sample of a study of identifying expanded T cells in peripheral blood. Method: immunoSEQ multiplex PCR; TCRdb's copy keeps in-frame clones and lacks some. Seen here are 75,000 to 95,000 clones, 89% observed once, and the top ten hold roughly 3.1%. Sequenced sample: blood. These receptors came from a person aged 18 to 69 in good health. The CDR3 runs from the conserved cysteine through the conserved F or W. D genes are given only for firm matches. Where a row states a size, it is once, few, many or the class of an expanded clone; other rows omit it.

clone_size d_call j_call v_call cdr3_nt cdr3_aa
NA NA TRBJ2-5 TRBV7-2 TGTGCCAGCAGCTACGCGTCGGAGACCCAGTACTTC CASSYASETQYF
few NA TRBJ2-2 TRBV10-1 TGCGCCAGCAGTGCATATATCACCGGGGAGCTGTTTTTT CASSAYITGELFF
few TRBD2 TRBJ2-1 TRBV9 TGTGCCAGCAGCCCGGGACTAGCGGTCTACAATGAGCAGTTCTTC CASSPGLAVYNEQFF
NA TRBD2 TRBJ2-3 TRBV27 TGTGCCAGCAGTTTAGGGCGGGGGGGCACAGATACGCAGTATTTT CASSLGRGGTDTQYF
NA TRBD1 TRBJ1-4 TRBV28 TGTGCCAGCAGTCTGACAGGGGTATCGACTAATGAAAAACTGTTTTTT CASSLTGVSTNEKLFF
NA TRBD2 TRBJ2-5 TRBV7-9 TGTGCCAGCAGCTTAGACCGGACTAGGAGGAAAGAAGAGACCCAGTACTTC CASSLDRTRRKEETQYF
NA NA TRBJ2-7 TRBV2 TGTGCCAGCAGTCAGCTCCGGGGCTACGAGCAGTACTTC CASSQLRGYEQYF
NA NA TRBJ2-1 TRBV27 TGTGCCAGCAGTCTTCAGGGCGGCGGTGAGCAGTTCTTC CASSLQGGGEQFF
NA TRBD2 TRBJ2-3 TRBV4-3 TGCGCCAGCAGCCAAGTAGCGGGAGCGACAGATACGCAGTATTTT CASSQVAGATDTQYF
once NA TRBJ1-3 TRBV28 TGTGCCAGCAGCCTGGGGGGGTTAGTAAACACCATATATTTT CASSLGGLVNTIYF
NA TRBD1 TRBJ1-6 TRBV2 TGTGCCAGCAGTGTGGGGACAGGTCAGAGTTCACCCCTCCACTTT CASSVGTGQSSPLHF
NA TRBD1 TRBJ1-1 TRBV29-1 TGCAGCGCAACCGGACAGGGCGGTACTGAAGCTTTCTTT CSATGQGGTEAFF
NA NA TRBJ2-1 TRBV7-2 TGTGCCAGCAGCTTGTGGGGATCTTTAAACGAGCAGTTCTTC CASSLWGSLNEQFF
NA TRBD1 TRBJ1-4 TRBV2 TGTGCCAGCAGGGGACAGGGGTTCACTAATGAAAAACTGTTTTTT CASRGQGFTNEKLFF
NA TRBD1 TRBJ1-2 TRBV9 TGTGCCAGCAGCGATTCGTACAGGGGGGGCTATGGCTACACCTTC CASSDSYRGGYGYTF
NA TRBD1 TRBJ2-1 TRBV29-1 TGCAGCGCACAGGGGGCGAGGGAACCCAATGAGCAGTTCTTC CSAQGAREPNEQFF
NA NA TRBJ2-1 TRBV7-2 TGTGCCAGCAGCTTAGCAGGGCCTAGTAGTGAGCAGTTCTTC CASSLAGPSSEQFF
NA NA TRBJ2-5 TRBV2 TGTGCCAGCAGTGAGGGGGTGGGCCAAGAGACCCAGTACTTC CASSEGVGQETQYF
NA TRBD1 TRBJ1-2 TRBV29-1 TGCAGCGCCCCCCGAGGAGGGAGACAGGGGGAGGGTGGCTACACCTTC CSAPRGGRQGEGGYTF
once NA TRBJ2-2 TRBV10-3 TGTGCCATCAGTGAGGGGCCGAACACCGGGGAGCTGTTTTTT CAISEGPNTGELFF
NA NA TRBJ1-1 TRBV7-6 TGTGCCAGCAGCTTAGCGGGGTTTGGCGCGAAAGCTTTCTTT CASSLAGFGAKAFF
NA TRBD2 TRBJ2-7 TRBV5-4 TGTGCCAGCAGCTTTAGCGGGAGAACAGGAGAGCAGTACTTC CASSFSGRTGEQYF
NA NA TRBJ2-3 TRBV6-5 TGTGCCAGCAGTGGCCCCACAGATACGCAGTATTTT CASSGPTDTQYF
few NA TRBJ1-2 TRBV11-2 TGTGCCAGCAGCTCAACAAGGGAGGGATCCGTCTACACCTTC CASSSTREGSVYTF
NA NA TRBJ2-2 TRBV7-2 TGTGCCAGCAGCTTATCCCCCTTCAGCGGATCGAACACCGGGGAGCTGTTTTTT CASSLSPFSGSNTGELFF
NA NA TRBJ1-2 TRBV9 TGTGCCAGCAGCCCACGGACGGGGGCGGATGGCTACACCTTC CASSPRTGADGYTF
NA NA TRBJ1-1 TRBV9 TGTGCCAGCAGCGAGCGACCCTCGACAGTAGACAACACTGAAGCTTTCTTT CASSERPSTVDNTEAFF
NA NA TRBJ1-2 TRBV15 TGTGCCACCAGCAGAGATAGGGCGGGGTATGGCGGCTACACCTTC CATSRDRAGYGGYTF
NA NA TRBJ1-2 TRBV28 TGTGCCAGCAGTTTATCCCCATTGGGGGGGTTCTATGGCTACACCTTC CASSLSPLGGFYGYTF
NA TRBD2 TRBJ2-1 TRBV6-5 TGTGCCAGCAGTTACACTAGCGGGCCCGGGTTCTTC CASSYTSGPGFF
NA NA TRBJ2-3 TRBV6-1 TGTGCCAGCAGGAGGGGCAGGGGAGAACTTACGCAGTATTTT CASRRGRGELTQYF
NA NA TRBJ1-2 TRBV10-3 TGTGCCATCAGTGATCAGGTTTCCTATGGCTACACCTTC CAISDQVSYGYTF
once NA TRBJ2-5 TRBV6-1 TGTGCCAGCAGTGAAGATGATAGACAGCAAGAGACCCAGTACTTC CASSEDDRQQETQYF
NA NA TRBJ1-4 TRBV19 TGTGCCAGCGCCGGGACACCAAATGAAAAACTGTTTTTT CASAGTPNEKLFF
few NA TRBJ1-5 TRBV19 TGTGCCAGTAGACGGGCCGCGAATCAGCCCCAGCATTTT CASRRAANQPQHF
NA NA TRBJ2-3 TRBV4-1 TGCGCCAGCAGCCAAGAGCAAGGCACGCAGTATTTT CASSQEQGTQYF
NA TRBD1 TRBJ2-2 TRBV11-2 TGTGCCAGCAGCCACACGGGACAGGGAACGAGTGAGGCCGGGGAGCTGTTTTTT CASSHTGQGTSEAGELFF
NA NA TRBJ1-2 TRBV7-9 TGTGCCAGCAGCTTAGGGACCACTCAGGGAGGGAACTATGGCTACACCTTC CASSLGTTQGGNYGYTF
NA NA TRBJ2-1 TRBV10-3 TGTGCCATCAGTTACTCGACCAGGGACAATGAGCAGTTCTTC CAISYSTRDNEQFF
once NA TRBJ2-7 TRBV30 TGTGCCTGGAGGCCCTCCTGGTCCTACGAGCAGTACTTC CAWRPSWSYEQYF
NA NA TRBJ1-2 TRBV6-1 TGTGCCAGCAGTGACCCCGGGACCGGCCCTACATCAATCTATGGCTACACCTTC CASSDPGTGPTSIYGYTF